Sequencing of this TCR beta chain was carried out in a study of technical replicates of blood from several donors. The CDR3 spans 14 residues. J gave up 3 bases and V 7 bases, and 7 bases lay outside the gene matches. Germline V CDR1 and CDR2: SGHNT, YYREEE (reference sequence). TCRdb's copy holds only in-frame clones and misses some; the assay was immunoSEQ multiplex PCR. The sample has approximately 65,000 clones, around 87% seen once. V gene TRBV5-4 combines with J gene TRBJ2-1, with TRBD2 identical over 7 bases. Sequences were obtained from PBMCs. The receptor was isolated from a human donor in good health. Some clones in this sample may be carry-over from other donors' samples. In DNA, the CDR3 is TGTGCCAGCGTCCCTAGCGGCAGCTACAATGAGCAGTTCTTC. Amino acid sequence: CASVPSGSYNEQFF.